This TCR beta chain was sequenced for a study of control samples from healthy donors and cancer patients. V lost 2 bases and J lost 0, with 5 bases in between. Per the germline V gene, CDR1 is MNHEY and CDR2 is SMNVEV (reference sequence). This CDR3 comprises 14 residues. The protocol was immunoSEQ multiplex PCR, while the TCRdb copy is restricted to in-frame clones and leaves out a portion. The sample includes almost 95,000 clones, approximately 90% of them seen just once. Sequences were obtained from blood. The chain links TRBV27 to TRBJ2-1, with D hard to call. This receptor was obtained from a woman in her late teens or twenties in good health. The CDR3 nucleotides read TGTGCCAGCAGTTTAGGGCACTCCTACAATGAGCAGTTCTTC. Its translation is CASSLGHSYNEQFF.